This entry lists 5 T cell receptor beta chains sequenced from one sample in a study of regulatory T cells in long-lasting Graves disease. According to the study, TCR beta libraries were built with iRepertoire HTBI primers and CDR3-region Arm-PCR. TCRdb re-called the multiplex PCR reads through MiXCR, storing one row per CDR3 protein. The sample shows fewer than 400,000 distinct CDR3 sequences, about 20% of them seen only once. Time point noted: persistent/refractory GD, antithyroid drugs over 5 years with positive TRAb. The TCR library was made from RNA that had been extracted from PBMCs in TRIzol. The starting material was peripheral blood mononuclear cells (PBMCs), obtained when the disease was refractory, from a patient treated with antithyroid drugs. The receptors stem from a female donor with Graves disease.

This clonotype was seen a handful of times. The chain links TRBV5-6 to TRBJ1-1, with no clear D. The germline V and J ends were trimmed by 2 bases and 0 bases, with 8 bases remaining between them. CDR1 is SGHDT, CDR2 YYEEEE, per germline. The CDR3 covers 14 residues. CDR3 DNA: TGTGCCAGCAGCTTTTACGGCTTGAACACTGAAGCTTTCTTT. This translates into CASSFYGLNTEAFF.

This clonotype was found many times. The chain employs TRBV12-3 or TRBV12-4 and TRBJ1-5; 8 positions match TRBD1. CDR3 size: 17 residues. J was trimmed by 2 bases and V by 0 bases; bases with no gene match: 6. The CDR3: CASSLAGRGHGNQPQHF. CDR3 nucleotide sequence: TGTGCCAGCAGTTTAGCGGGCAGGGGGCACGGCAATCAGCCCCAGCATTTT.

The sample holds many counts of this clonotype. This chain joins TRBV10-3 and TRBJ1-5, with D unresolved. The V end lost 0 bases, the J end lost 5 bases, and 14 bases lay between the germline ends. The CDR3 loop spans 16 amino acids. Germline-derived CDR1 and CDR2 are ENHRY and SYGVKD. The CDR3 region is CAISESGSVTHQPQHF. In nucleotides, the CDR3 is TGTGCCATCAGTGAGTCAGGTTCCGTAACCCATCAGCCCCAGCATTTT.

This clonotype has ten or more counts. The rearrangement links TRBV5-1 to TRBJ2-7; D is undetermined. Trimming took off 2 bases at V and 3 bases at J, with 12 bases between the two ends. This CDR3 is 14 amino acids long. CDR1 is SGHRS and CDR2 is YFSETQ in the germline V gene. The CDR3 DNA follows: TGCGCCAGCAGCTTTGGGCTCCCGGGCTACGAGCAGTACTTC. Translating gives CASSFGLPGYEQYF.

This chain connects TRBV6-1 to TRBJ2-7; 13 bases align to TRBD2. This CDR3 is built from 18 residues. V shed 2 bases, J shed 2 bases, and the junction held 9 bases outside the gene matches. Germline CDR1 and CDR2: MNHNS and SASEGT. The CDR3 loop reads CASSESTSGGAFPYEQYF. CDR3 nucleotide sequence: TGTGCCAGCAGTGAATCAACTAGCGGGGGGGCATTCCCCTACGAGCAGTACTTC.